The source of this TCR beta chain is a study of identical twins. Study-wide results and limits: Where beta out-of-frame sequences were concerned, excess twin sharing was weaker. Out-of-frame alpha sequences shared between twins exhibited an excess of low generation probability.

This clonotype was found a few times. Its specificity is unknown. TCRdb used MiXCR to reprocess the 5' RACE reads, holding one entry per CDR3 protein. The sample yields hundreds of thousands of distinct CDR3 sequences, about 8.3% seen once. V was pared by 3 bases and J by 2 bases, with 14 bases between. The CDR3 runs 15 residues. The germline CDR1 and CDR2 sequences are ENHRY and SYGVKD. These data were likewise used in another study, on yellow fever vaccine responses in identical twins. From that study: As reported, the vaccine T cell response of twins seemed partly convergent and partly personalized.

The chain has TRBV10-3 and TRBJ2-7; D possibly corresponds to TRBD2 (6 bases). The sequence was collected from a woman younger than 35 in good health. The sequencing sample was made of memory (CD45RO+) T cells sorted from blood. The DNA for the CDR3 is TGTGCCATCAGTGAAGGAGGGAGGCCAACCTACGAGCAGTACTTC. Amino acid sequence: CAISEGGRPTYEQYF.